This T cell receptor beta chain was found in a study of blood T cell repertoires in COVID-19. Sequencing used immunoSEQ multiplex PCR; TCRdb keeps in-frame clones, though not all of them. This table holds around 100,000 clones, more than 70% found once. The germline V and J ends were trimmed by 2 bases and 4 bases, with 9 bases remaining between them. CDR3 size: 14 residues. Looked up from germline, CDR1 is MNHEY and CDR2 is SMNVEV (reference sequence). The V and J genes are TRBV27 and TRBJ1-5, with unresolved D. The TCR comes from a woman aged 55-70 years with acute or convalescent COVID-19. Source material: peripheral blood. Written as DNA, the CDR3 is TGTGCCAGCAGTTTAACCACGGGGAATCAGCCCCAGCATTTT. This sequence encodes CASSLTTGNQPQHF.